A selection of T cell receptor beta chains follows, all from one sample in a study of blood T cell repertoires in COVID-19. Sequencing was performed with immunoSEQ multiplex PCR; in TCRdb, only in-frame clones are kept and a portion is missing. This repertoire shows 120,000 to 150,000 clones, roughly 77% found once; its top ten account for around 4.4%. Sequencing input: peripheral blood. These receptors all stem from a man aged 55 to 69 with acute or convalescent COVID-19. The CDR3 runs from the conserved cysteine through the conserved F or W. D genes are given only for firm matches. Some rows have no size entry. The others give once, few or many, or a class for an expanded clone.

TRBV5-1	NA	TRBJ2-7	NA	CASSLDRPPYEQYF	TGCGCCAGCAGCCTCGACAGGCCGCCCTACGAGCAGTACTTC
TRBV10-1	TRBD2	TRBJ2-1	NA	CASSRSGGYNEQFF	TGCGCCAGCAGTCGGAGCGGGGGGTACAATGAGCAGTTCTTC
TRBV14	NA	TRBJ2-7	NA	CASGRRYEQYF	TGTGCCAGCGGGAGGAGGTACGAGCAGTACTTC
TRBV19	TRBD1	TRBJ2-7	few	CASRPGTGVSKQYF	TGTGCCAGTAGACCCGGGACAGGGGTTTCTAAGCAGTACTTC
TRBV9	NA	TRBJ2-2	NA	CASSEPGSGAGELFF	TGTGCCAGCAGTGAACCAGGGTCGGGAGCCGGGGAGCTGTTTTTT
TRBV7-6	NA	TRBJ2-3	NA	CASSPESGLDTQYF	TGTGCCAGCAGCCCCGAGAGCGGACTCGATACGCAGTATTTT
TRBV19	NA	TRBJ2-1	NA	CASSNDRYSYNEQFF	TGTGCCAGTAGTAATGACAGGTACTCCTACAATGAGCAGTTCTTC
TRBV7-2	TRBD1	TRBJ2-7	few	CASSLPGTGFYEQYF	TGTGCCAGCAGCTTACCTGGGACAGGGTTCTACGAGCAGTACTTC
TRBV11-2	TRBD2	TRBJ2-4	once	CASSPTSSGGRNIQYF	TGTGCCAGCAGTCCAACCTCTAGCGGGGGTAGGAACATTCAGTACTTC
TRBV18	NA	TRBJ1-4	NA	CASSPGQNEKLFF	TGTGCCAGCTCACCAGGTCAGAATGAAAAACTGTTTTTT
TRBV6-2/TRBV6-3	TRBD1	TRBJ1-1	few	CASSPSEEPGQGENTEAFF	TGTGCCAGCAGCCCTAGTGAGGAACCCGGACAGGGGGAGAACACTGAAGCTTTCTTT
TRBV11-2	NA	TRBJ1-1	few	CASSQPGILNTEAFF	TGTGCCAGCAGCCAACCCGGGATATTGAACACTGAAGCTTTCTTT
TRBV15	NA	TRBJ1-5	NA	CATSSRHSGQFHSNQPQHF	TGTGCCACCAGCAGCCGACATTCAGGACAGTTCCACAGCAATCAGCCCCAGCATTTT
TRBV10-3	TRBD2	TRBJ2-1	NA	CAIRELAGGSNEQFF	TGTGCCATCAGGGAACTAGCGGGAGGCTCCAATGAGCAGTTCTTC
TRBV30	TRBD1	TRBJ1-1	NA	CAGWDSPMNTEAFF	TGTGCCGGGTGGGACAGTCCCATGAACACTGAAGCTTTCTTT
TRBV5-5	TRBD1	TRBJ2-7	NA	CASSWTGEEQYF	TGTGCCAGCAGCTGGACAGGGGAAGAGCAGTACTTC
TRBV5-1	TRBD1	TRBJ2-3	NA	CASSLGDRADTQYF	TGCGCCAGCAGCTTGGGGGACAGGGCCGATACGCAGTATTTT
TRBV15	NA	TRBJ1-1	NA	CATSRRGMNTEAFF	TGTGCCACCAGCAGGAGAGGGATGAACACTGAAGCTTTCTTT
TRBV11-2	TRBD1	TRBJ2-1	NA	CASSQGQGPYNEQFF	TGTGCCAGCAGCCAAGGACAGGGCCCCTACAATGAGCAGTTCTTC
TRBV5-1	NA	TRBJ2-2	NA	CASEPQGRTGELFF	TGCGCCAGCGAACCCCAGGGAAGGACCGGGGAGCTGTTTTTT
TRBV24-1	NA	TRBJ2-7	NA	CATSDSGSPSYEQYF	TGTGCCACCAGTGATTCCGGGTCGCCCTCCTACGAGCAGTACTTC
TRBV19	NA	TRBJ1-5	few	CASTTGVVQPQHF	TGTGCCAGTACAACGGGGGTTGTCCAGCCCCAGCATTTT
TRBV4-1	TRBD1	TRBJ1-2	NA	CASSPPTGNYGYTF	TGCGCCAGCAGCCCTCCGACAGGGAACTATGGCTACACCTTC
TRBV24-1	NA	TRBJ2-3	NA	CATSDLTEGLTDTQYF	TGTGCCACCAGTGACCTGACAGAAGGCCTAACAGATACGCAGTATTTT
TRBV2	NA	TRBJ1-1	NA	CASTRGVGARVNTEAFF	TGTGCCAGCACCCGTGGGGTGGGGGCGCGGGTAAACACTGAAGCTTTCTTT
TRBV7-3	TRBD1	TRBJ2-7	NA	CASSLTALTGVEQYF	TGTGCCAGCAGCTTAACAGCGCTGACAGGGGTCGAGCAGTACTTC
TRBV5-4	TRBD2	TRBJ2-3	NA	CASSLPSGGADTQYF	TGTGCCAGCAGCTTGCCTAGCGGGGGGGCAGATACGCAGTATTTT
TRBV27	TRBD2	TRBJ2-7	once	CASSPVTSGRNEQYF	TGTGCCAGCAGCCCTGTGACTAGCGGGAGGAACGAGCAGTACTTC
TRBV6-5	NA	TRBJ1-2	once	CASSYSRQGGYTF	TGTGCCAGCAGTTACTCGAGGCAGGGAGGCTACACCTTC
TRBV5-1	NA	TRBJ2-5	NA	CAWGESQETQYF	TGCGCCTGGGGGGAGTCCCAAGAGACCCAGTACTTC
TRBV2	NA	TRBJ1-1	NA	CASSESGTEAFF	TGTGCCAGCAGTGAGAGCGGGACTGAAGCTTTCTTT
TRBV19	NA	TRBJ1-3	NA	CASSLRQGTPSGNTIYF	TGTGCCAGTAGCCTGAGGCAGGGGACGCCGTCCGGAAACACCATATATTTT
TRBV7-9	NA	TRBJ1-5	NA	CASSLWGEGMIQPQHF	TGTGCCAGCAGCTTGTGGGGGGAGGGGATGATTCAGCCCCAGCATTTT
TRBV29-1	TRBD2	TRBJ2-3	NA	CSAGGRAGDTQYF	TGCAGCGCTGGCGGGAGGGCCGGGGATACGCAGTATTTT
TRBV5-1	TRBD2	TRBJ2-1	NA	CASRPGGTSGSNEQFF	TGCGCCAGCAGACCGGGTGGGACTAGCGGGAGCAATGAGCAGTTCTTC
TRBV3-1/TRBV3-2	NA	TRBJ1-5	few	CASSQDPQGRGPQHF	TGTGCCAGCAGCCAAGATCCACAGGGAAGAGGGCCCCAGCATTTT
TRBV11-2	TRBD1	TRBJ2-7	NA	CASSLPTGLPSEQYF	TGTGCCAGCAGCTTACCGACAGGGCTCCCCTCCGAGCAGTACTTC
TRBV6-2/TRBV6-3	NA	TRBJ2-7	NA	CASSLTGYEQYF	TGTGCCAGCAGCTTAACAGGCTACGAGCAGTACTTC
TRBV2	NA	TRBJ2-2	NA	CASSGDRNTGELFF	TGTGCCAGCAGCGGAGACAGGAACACCGGGGAGCTGTTTTTT
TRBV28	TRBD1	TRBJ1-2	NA	CASSPGGTGTYGYTF	TGTGCCAGCAGTCCAGGCGGGACAGGGACCTATGGCTACACCTTC
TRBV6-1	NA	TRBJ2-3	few	CASSEASQGRNTQYF	TGTGCCAGCAGTGAAGCTTCCCAGGGGAGAAATACGCAGTATTTT
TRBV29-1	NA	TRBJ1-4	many	CSTVGEDEKLFF	TGCAGCACCGTAGGGGAGGACGAAAAACTGTTTTTT
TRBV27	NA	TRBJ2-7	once	CATTSTGSEQYF	TGTGCCACCACCTCGACAGGTTCCGAGCAGTACTTC
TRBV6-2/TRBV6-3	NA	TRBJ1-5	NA	CASSYQRQPQHF	TGTGCCAGCAGTTACCAGAGGCAGCCCCAGCATTTT
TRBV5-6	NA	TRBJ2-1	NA	CASRDIGALPNEQFF	TGTGCCAGCAGGGACATCGGAGCCTTACCCAATGAGCAGTTCTTC
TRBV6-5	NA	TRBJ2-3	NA	CASSRQSGETDTQYF	TGTGCCAGCAGCCGACAGTCGGGAGAAACAGATACGCAGTATTTT
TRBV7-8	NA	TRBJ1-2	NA	CASSHLRTRYNYGYTF	TGTGCCAGCAGCCACCTCCGGACAAGATATAACTATGGCTACACCTTC
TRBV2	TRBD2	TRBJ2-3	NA	CASSDLKGTSFTDTQYF	TGTGCCAGCAGTGACCTAAAGGGGACTAGCTTCACAGATACGCAGTATTTT
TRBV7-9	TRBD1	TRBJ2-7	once	CASHQGQGFYEQYF	TGTGCCAGTCACCAGGGACAGGGGTTTTACGAGCAGTACTTC
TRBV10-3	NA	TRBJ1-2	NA	CAIRGDIYGTGYTF	TGTGCCATCAGAGGGGACATCTATGGCACAGGCTACACCTTC
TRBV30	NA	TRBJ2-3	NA	CAWSEPGTDTQYF	TGTGCCTGGAGTGAACCGGGCACAGATACGCAGTATTTT
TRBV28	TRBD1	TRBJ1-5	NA	CASSRTGVSNQPQHF	TGTGCCAGCAGCCGGACAGGGGTTAGCAATCAGCCCCAGCATTTT
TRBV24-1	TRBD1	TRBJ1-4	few	CATRTGLAPRPTNEKLFF	TGTGCCACCAGGACAGGGCTAGCACCACGGCCAACTAATGAAAAACTGTTTTTT
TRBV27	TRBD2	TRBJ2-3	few	CAAASGRSTDTQYF	TGTGCCGCGGCTAGCGGGAGAAGCACAGATACGCAGTATTTT
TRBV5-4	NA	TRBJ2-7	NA	CASSVGDTYEQYF	TGTGCCAGCAGTGTCGGGGACACCTACGAGCAGTACTTC
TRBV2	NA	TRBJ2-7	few	CASSEAGSESYEQYF	TGTGCCAGCAGTGAAGCGGGCAGTGAGTCCTACGAGCAGTACTTC
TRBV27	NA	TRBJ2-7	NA	CASSPTVYSYEQYF	TGTGCCAGCAGCCCTACGGTATACTCCTACGAGCAGTACTTC
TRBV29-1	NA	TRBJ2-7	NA	CSVEKRTAGKQYF	TGCAGCGTTGAAAAAAGGACGGCGGGGAAGCAGTACTTC
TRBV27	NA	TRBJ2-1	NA	CASSFENSNEQFF	TGTGCCAGCAGTTTTGAGAACTCCAATGAGCAGTTCTTC
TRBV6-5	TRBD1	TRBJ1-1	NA	CASSSTGGDTEAFF	TGTGCCAGCAGCTCCACAGGGGGTGACACTGAAGCTTTCTTT